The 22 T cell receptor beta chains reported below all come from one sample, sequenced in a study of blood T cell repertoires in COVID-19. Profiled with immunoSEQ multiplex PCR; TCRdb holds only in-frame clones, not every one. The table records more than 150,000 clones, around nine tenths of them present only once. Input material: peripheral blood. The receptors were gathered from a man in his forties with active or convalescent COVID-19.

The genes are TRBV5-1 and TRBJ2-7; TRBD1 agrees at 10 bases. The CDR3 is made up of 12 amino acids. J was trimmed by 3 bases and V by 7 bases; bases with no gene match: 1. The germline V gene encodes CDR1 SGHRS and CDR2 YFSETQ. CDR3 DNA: TGCGCCAGCGGGACAGGGGACTACGAGCAGTACTTC. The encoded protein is CASGTGDYEQYF.

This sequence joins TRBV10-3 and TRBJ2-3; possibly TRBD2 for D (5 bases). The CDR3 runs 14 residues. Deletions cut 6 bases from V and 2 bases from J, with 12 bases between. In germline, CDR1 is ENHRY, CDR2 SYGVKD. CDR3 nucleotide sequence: TGTGCCATCAGGGACTTTGGATTCACAGATACGCAGTATTTT. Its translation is CAIRDFGFTDTQYF.

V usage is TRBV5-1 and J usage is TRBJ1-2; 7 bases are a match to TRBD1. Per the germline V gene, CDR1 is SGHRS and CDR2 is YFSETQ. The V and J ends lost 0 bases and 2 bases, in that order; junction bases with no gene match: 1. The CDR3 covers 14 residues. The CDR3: CASSLGQGNYGYTF. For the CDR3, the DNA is TGCGCCAGCAGCTTGGGACAGGGAAACTATGGCTACACCTTC.

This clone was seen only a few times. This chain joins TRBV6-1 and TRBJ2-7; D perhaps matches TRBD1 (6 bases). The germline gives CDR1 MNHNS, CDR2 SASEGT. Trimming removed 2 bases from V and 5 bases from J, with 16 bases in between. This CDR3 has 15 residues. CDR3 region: CASSETSWGQDEQYF. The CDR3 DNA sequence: TGTGCCAGCAGTGAAACTTCGTGGGGGCAGGACGAGCAGTACTTC.

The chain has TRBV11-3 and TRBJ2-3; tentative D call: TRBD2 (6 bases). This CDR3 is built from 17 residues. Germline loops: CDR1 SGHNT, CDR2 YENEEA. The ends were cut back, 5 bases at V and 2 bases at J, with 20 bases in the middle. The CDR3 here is CASSPPWWGGYTDTQYF. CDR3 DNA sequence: TGTGCCAGCAGCCCCCCGTGGTGGGGAGGATACACAGATACGCAGTATTTT.

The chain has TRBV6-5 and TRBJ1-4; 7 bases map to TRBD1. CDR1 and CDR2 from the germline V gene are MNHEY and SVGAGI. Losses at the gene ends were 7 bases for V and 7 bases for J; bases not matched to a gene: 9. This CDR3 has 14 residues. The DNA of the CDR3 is TGTGCCAGCACCTTGACAGGGAGAGGTGAAAAACTGTTTTTT. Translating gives CASTLTGRGEKLFF.

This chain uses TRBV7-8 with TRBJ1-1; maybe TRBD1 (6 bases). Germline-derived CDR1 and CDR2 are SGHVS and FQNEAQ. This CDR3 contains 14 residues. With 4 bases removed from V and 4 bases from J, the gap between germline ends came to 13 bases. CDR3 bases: TGTGCCAGCAGCTACCCGGGGGGCAGCACTGAAGCTTTCTTT. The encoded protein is CASSYPGGSTEAFF.

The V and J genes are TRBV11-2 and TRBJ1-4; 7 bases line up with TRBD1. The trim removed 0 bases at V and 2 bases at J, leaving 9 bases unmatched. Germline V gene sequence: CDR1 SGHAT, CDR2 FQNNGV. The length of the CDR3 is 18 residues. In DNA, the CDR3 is TGTGCCAGCAGCTTAGACAGGGGGTCTGTGACTACTAATGAAAAACTGTTTTTT. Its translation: CASSLDRGSVTTNEKLFF.

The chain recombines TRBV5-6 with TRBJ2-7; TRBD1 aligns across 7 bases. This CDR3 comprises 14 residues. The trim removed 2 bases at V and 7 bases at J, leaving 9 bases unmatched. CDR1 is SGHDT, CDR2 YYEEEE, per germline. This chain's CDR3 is CASSFEQGQEEQYF. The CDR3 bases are TGTGCCAGCAGCTTCGAACAGGGGCAGGAGGAGCAGTACTTC.

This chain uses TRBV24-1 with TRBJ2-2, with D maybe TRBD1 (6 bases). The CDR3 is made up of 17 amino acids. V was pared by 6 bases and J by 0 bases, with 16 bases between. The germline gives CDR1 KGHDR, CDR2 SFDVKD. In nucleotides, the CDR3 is TGTGCCACCAGTTCCTTAGGGACACCGACGAACACCGGGGAGCTGTTTTTT. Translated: CATSSLGTPTNTGELFF.

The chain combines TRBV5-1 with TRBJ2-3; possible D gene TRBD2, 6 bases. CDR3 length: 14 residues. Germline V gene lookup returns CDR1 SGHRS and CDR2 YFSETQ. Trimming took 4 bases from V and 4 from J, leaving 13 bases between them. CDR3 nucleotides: TGCGCCAGCAGCATCAGAGGAGGGCCAGATACGCAGTATTTT. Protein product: CASSIRGGPDTQYF.

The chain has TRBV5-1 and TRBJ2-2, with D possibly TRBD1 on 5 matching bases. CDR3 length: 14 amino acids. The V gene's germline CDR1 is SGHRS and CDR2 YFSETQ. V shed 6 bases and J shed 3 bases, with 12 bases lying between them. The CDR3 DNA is TGCGCCAGCATGGTCCAAGGGGACACCGGGGAGCTGTTTTTT. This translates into CASMVQGDTGELFF.

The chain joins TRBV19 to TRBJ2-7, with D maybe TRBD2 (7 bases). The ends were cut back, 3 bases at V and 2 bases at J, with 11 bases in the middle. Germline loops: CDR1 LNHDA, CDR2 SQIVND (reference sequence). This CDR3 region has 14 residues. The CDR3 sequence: CASSMAGAPYEQYF. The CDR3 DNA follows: TGTGCCAGTAGTATGGCGGGGGCCCCCTACGAGCAGTACTTC.

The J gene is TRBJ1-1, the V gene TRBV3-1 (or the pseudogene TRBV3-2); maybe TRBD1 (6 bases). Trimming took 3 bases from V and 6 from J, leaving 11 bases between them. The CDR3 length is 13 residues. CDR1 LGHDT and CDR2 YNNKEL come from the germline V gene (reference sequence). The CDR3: CASSQATGSEAFF. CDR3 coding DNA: TGTGCCAGCAGCCAGGCTACAGGGTCTGAAGCTTTCTTT.

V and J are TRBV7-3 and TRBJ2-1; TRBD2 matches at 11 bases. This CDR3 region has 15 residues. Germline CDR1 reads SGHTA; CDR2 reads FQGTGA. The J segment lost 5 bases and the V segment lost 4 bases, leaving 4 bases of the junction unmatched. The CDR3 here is CASSSSGGTHNEQFF. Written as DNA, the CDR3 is TGTGCCAGCAGCTCTAGCGGGGGGACGCACAATGAGCAGTTCTTC.

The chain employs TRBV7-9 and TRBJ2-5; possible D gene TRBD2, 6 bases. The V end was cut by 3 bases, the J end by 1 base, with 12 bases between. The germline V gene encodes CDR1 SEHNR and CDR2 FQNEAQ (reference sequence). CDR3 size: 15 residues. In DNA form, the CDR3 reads TGTGCCAGCAGCTTGGGGCTGGGGGGCCAAGAGACCCAGTACTTC. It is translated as CASSLGLGGQETQYF.

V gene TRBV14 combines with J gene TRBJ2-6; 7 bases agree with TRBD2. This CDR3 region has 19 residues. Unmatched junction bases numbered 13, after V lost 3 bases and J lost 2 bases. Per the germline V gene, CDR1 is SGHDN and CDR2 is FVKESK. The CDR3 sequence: CASSQARWGGLAGANVLTF. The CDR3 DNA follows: TGTGCCAGCAGCCAGGCCCGGTGGGGGGGTTTGGCTGGGGCCAACGTCCTGACTTTC.

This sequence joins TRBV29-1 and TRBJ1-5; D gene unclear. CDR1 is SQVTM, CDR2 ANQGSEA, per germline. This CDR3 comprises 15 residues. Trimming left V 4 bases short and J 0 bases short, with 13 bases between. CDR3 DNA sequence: TGCAGCGTTGCGGCGGCGGCGAATAGCAATCAGCCCCAGCATTTT. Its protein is CSVAAAANSNQPQHF. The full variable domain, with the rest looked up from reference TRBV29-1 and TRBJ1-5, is SAVISQKPSRDICQRGTSLTIQCQVDSQVTMMFWYRQQPGQSLTLIATANQGSEATYESGFVIDKFPISRPNLTFSTLTVSNMSPEDSSIYLCSVAAAANSNQPQHFGDGTRLSIL.

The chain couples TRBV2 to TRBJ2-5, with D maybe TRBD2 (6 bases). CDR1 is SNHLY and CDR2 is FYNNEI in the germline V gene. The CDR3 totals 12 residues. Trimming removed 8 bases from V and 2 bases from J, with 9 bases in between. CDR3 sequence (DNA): TGTGCCAGCGCGGGGATTCAAGAGACCCAGTACTTC. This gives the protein CASAGIQETQYF.

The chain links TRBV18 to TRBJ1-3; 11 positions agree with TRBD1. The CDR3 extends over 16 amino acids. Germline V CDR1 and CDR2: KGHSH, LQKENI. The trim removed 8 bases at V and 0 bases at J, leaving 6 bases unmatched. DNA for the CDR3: TGTGCCAGCCACGGACAGGGGGCGAACTCTGGAAACACCATATATTTT. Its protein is CASHGQGANSGNTIYF.

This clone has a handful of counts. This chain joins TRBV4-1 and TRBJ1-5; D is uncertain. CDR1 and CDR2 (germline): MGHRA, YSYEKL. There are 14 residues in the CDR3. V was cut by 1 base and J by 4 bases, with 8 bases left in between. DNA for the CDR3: TGCGCCAGCAGCCAAGGGCCAGTGAATCAGCCCCAGCATTTT. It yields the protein CASSQGPVNQPQHF.

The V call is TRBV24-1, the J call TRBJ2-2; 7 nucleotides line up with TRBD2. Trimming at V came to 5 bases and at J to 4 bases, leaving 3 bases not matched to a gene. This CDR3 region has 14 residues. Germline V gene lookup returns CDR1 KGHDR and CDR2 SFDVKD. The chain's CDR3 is CATSASGVTGELFF. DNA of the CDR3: TGTGCCACCAGTGCCAGCGGGGTCACCGGGGAGCTGTTTTTT.